Here is one T cell receptor (beta chain) with its context. There is no known antigen for this receptor. A much larger clone lies one base from this, so it may be a read error. Library preparation used 5' RACE. Sequenced using a NextSeq 500. The TCR library protocol attached unique molecular identifiers to individual cDNA molecules to correct for sequencing error and PCR bias. TCR alpha and beta chains were both sequenced, and the abundances of alpha and beta sequences in each sample were closely correlated with each other. Per the authors' processing: Decombinator V4 was used to annotate the V gene, J gene and CDR3 of the TCR sequences. TCRs were defined as expanded if a significant change between any two time points was detected under a Poisson model with p below 0.0001. Abundances of TCRs were expressed as counts per million after normalisation to the total number of TCRs sequenced in each sample. MAIT TCRs were defined by TRAV1-2 paired with TRAJ12, TRAJ20 or TRAJ33, and iNKT TCRs by TRAV10 paired with TRAJ18. A search of VDJdb, accessed on 1 November 2021, was run for TCRs annotated to CMV, EBV and SARS-CoV-2, with TCRs annotated for multiple antigens excluded. In-frame beta chains were kept once TCRdb had trimmed the public reads at Q25 with fastp and called clones with MiXCR. Entries that share a CDR3 protein sequence are merged under the most common genes and DNA. None of the V and J calls come from the authors' own analysis; TCRdb made them. This sample comprises tens of thousands of distinct CDR3 sequences, around 13% of them detected only once. The ten top clones hold around 4.7% of the sample.

These data are taken from a study of early T cells in non-severe SARS-CoV-2 infection (dated by TCRdb to the early 2020s). Context from the whole study: Bulk RNA from unsorted whole blood was used for TCR sequencing, so alpha and beta chains could not be paired.

Study-wide conclusions, independent of this receptor: VDJdb matching was skewed toward anti-spike CD8 responses and likely underestimated virus-specific expansions, missing private and CD4 specificities.

The CDR1 and CDR2 encoded by the germline V gene are MNHEY and SVGAGI. Including cysteine and phenylalanine, the CDR3 has 14 amino acids. Here the CDR3 DNA is all that survives: 42 bases in frame from base 1. This was a case-control study nested in a cohort of healthcare workers in London, UK, who had nasopharyngeal swab PCR tests and blood samples taken every week. Healthcare workers were recruited between 23 and 31 March 2020, during the week of the UK lockdown, and were followed weekly for up to roughly 15 weeks. Sequencing used whole blood. The chain links TRBV6-5 with TRBJ1-1; the D gene is perhaps TRBD1, on 6 matching bases. The TCR originated in an adult who was a healthcare worker with PCR-confirmed SARS-CoV-2 infection or an uninfected control (not recorded which). The DNA reads TGTGCCAGCTGTTATGAGGGGGGGGGCACTGAAGCTTTCTTT. This codes for CASCYEGGGTEAFF.